These T cell receptor beta chains were read from a single sample in a study of T cells in Graves' hyperthyroidism and ophthalmopathy. TCRdb reprocessed the multiplex PCR reads via MiXCR and lists one record per CDR3 protein. The sample has under 400,000 distinct CDR3 sequences; approximately 13% are singletons. Sequenced input: blood. The receptors were gathered from a woman aged 18-29 years with Graves' hyperthyroidism. The CDR3 runs from the conserved cysteine through the conserved F or W. Fields, in order: V gene, D gene, clone size, J gene, CDR3 protein, CDR3 DNA. The D gene is left open where the match is weak. Size is omitted from some rows. Given values are once, few, many or a class for expanded clones.

>TRBV9|TRBD2|many|TRBJ2-2
CASHPLAIHPTGELFF
TGTGCCAGCCACCCACTAGCGATACACCCTACCGGGGAGCTGTTTTTT
>TRBV29-1|-|-|TRBJ2-7
CSVQRVVEQYF
TGCAGCGTTCAAAGGGTGGTCGAGCAGTACTTC
>TRBV27|-|many|TRBJ1-2
CASSSRASYGYTF
TGTGCCAGCAGTTCTAGGGCTTCTTATGGCTACACCTTC
>TRBV2|TRBD1|many|TRBJ2-5
CASRGTGGGGETQYF
TGTGCCAGCAGGGGAACAGGGGGCGGGGGTGAGACCCAGTACTTC
>TRBV12-3/TRBV12-4|-|few|TRBJ2-7
CASSLLVNYEQYF
TGTGCCAGCAGTTTACTAGTAAATTACGAGCAGTACTTC
>TRBV10-3|-|many|TRBJ1-2
CATVGARGYGYTF
TGTGCCACGGTCGGGGCCCGCGGGTATGGCTACACCTTC
>TRBV5-4|-|-|TRBJ2-3
CASSLGQLTDTQYF
TGTGCCAGCAGCCTCGGACAGCTCACAGATACGCAGTATTTT
>TRBV15|-|few|TRBJ1-1
CATSRPRRTEAFF
TGTGCCACCAGCAGACCTCGGAGGACTGAAGCTTTCTTT
>TRBV20-1|-|many|TRBJ2-7
CSARPGDLDEQYF
TGCAGTGCTAGACCTGGGGATCTAGACGAGCAGTACTTC
>TRBV2|TRBD2|many|TRBJ2-7
CASKKSLAGGSYEQYF
TGTGCCTCGAAGAAGAGTCTGGCGGGAGGGTCCTACGAGCAGTACTTC
>TRBV7-9|-|-|TRBJ2-5
CASSRLGHLEETQYF
TGTGCCAGCAGCCGATTGGGACACTTGGAAGAGACCCAGTACTTC
>TRBV7-2|TRBD2|many|TRBJ2-7
CASSLAGGPYEQYF
TGTGCCAGCAGCTTAGCGGGAGGGCCCTACGAGCAGTACTTC
>TRBV28|-|-|TRBJ2-7
CASSFDGGEQYF
TGTGCCAGCAGTTTTGACGGTGGCGAGCAGTACTTC
>TRBV4-1|-|few|TRBJ1-5
CASSQENQGNQPQHF
TGCGCCAGCAGCCAAGAAAATCAGGGCAATCAGCCCCAGCATTTT
>TRBV28|-|many|TRBJ2-7
CASSSLEYNEQYF
TGTGCCAGCAGTTCCCTTGAGTATAACGAGCAGTACTTC
>TRBV11-2|-|many|TRBJ2-5
CASSLLGGRETQYF
TGTGCCAGCAGCTTACTCGGCGGGCGCGAGACCCAGTACTTC
>TRBV6-4|-|few|TRBJ2-3
CASSEQGGGPNTQYF
TGTGCCAGCAGTGAACAGGGCGGGGGACCTAATACGCAGTATTTT
>TRBV11-2|-|many|TRBJ2-7
CASSQPHDTAEQYF
TGTGCCAGCAGCCAACCACATGATACGGCCGAGCAGTACTTC
>TRBV30|TRBD2|many|TRBJ2-7
CAWKASGSYEQYF
TGTGCCTGGAAGGCTAGCGGATCCTACGAGCAGTACTTC
>TRBV6-5|-|many|TRBJ1-1
CASSYGGKAFF
TGTGCCAGCAGTTACGGAGGGAAAGCTTTCTTT
>TRBV20-1|-|many|TRBJ2-5
CSARTGKETQYF
TGCAGTGCTAGAACAGGGAAAGAGACCCAGTACTTC
>TRBV5-1|TRBD2|many|TRBJ2-1
CASSLDGTSDQFF
TGCGCCAGCAGCTTGGATGGGACTAGTGATCAGTTCTTC